This entry lists 5 T cell receptor beta chains sequenced from one sample in a study of CD8+CD57+ T cells in acquired aplastic anemia. It was patients with CD8+CD57+ cell expansion by flow cytometry who were chosen for sequencing. The use of genomic DNA as template underpinned the TCR beta VDJ and CDR3 profiling. MiXCR, run by TCRdb on the reads, gives a single entry per CDR3 protein. The sample lists 150,000 or so distinct CDR3 sequences, less than 60% seen once, with 0.85% to 1.2% in the top ten. Sequenced input: sorted CD4+, CD8+, or CD8+CD57+ T cells (not recorded which) from PBMCs. The receptors were gathered from a human donor with aplastic anemia.

The sample holds a few counts of this clonotype. The rearrangement links TRBV18 to TRBJ1-3, with 7 bases aligning to TRBD1. V gave up 1 base and J gave up 0 bases; unmatched junction bases: 3. This CDR3 has 16 residues. Germline CDR1 and CDR2: KGHSH and LQKENI. The CDR3 coding sequence is TGTGCCAGCTCACCACGACAGGGCGACTCTGGAAACACCATATATTTT. It encodes CASSPRQGDSGNTIYF. Looking up the rest from reference TRBV18 and TRBJ1-3 gives the full variable domain: NAGVMQNPRHLVRRRGQEARLRCSPMKGHSHVYWYRQLPEEGLKFMVYLQKENIIDESGMPKERFSAEFPKEGPSILRIQQVVRGDSAAYFCASSPRQGDSGNTIYFGEGSWLTVV.

This clonotype was seen ten or more times. The chain recombines TRBV12-3 or TRBV12-4 with TRBJ1-3; D unclear. Trimming took 2 bases from V and 4 from J, leaving 3 bases between them. There are 12 residues in the CDR3. CDR3 nucleotides: TGTGCCAGCAGTTTACTAGGAAACACCATATATTTT. Translated, it gives CASSLLGNTIYF.

The chain employs TRBV20-1 and TRBJ2-5; D is ambiguous. V was shortened by 1 base and J by 7 bases, with 7 bases between the two germline ends. Germline CDR1 DFQATT, CDR2 SNEGSKA (reference sequence). CDR3 length equals 11 residues. The DNA for the CDR3 is TGCAGTGCTAGAGGGAGATTGACCCAGTACTTC. Protein: CSARGRLTQYF.

This clonotype showed up many times. V usage is TRBV6-1 and J usage is TRBJ2-7; no definite D call. Trimming removed 5 bases at V and 6 bases at J, with 8 bases between. The germline gives CDR1 MNHNS, CDR2 SASEGT. The CDR3 is 11 amino acids. The CDR3 loop is CASSRVGEQYF. For the CDR3, the DNA is TGTGCCAGCAGTCGGGTTGGCGAGCAGTACTTC.

The chain employs TRBV2 and TRBJ2-1; TRBD2 matches at 10 bases. The CDR3 runs 15 residues. Losses at the gene ends were 7 bases for V and 4 bases for J; bases not matched to a gene: 7. The germline V gene encodes CDR1 SNHLY and CDR2 FYNNEI. The CDR3 nucleotides read TGTGCCAGCACAAGGACTAGCGGACTATACAATGAGCAGTTCTTC. This gives the protein CASTRTSGLYNEQFF.